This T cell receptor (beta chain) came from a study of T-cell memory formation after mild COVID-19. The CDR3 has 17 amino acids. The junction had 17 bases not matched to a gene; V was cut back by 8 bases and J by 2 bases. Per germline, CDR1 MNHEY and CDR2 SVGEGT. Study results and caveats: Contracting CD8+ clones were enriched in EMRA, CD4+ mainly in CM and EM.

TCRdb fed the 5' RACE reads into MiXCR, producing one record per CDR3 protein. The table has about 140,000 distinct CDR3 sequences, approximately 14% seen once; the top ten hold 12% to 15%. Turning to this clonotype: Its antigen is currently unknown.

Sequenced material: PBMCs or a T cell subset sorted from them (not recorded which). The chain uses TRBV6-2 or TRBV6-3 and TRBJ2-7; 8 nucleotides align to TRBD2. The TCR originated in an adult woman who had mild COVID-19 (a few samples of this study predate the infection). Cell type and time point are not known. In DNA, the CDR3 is TGTGCCAGCCCGTCTCAGAGCGGGAGAAGGTGGGCCTACGAGCAGTACTTC. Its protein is CASPSQSGRRWAYEQYF.